The next 11 T cell receptor beta chains were all read from a single sample in a study of blood T cell repertoires in COVID-19. The assay was immunoSEQ multiplex PCR, and TCRdb's table has in-frame clones only and misses some. The sample contains 250,000 to 350,000 clones, roughly 90% of which appear only once. Sequencing was carried out using PBMCs or T cells enriched from blood (not recorded which). Source of these receptors: a man aged 55 to 70 who had recovered from COVID-19.

The genes are TRBV5-1 and TRBJ1-2; D uncertain. CDR1 is SGHRS and CDR2 is YFSETQ in the germline V gene. This CDR3 contains 13 residues. V was trimmed by 0 bases and J by 8 bases, leaving 11 bases between them. In DNA, the CDR3 is TGCGCCAGCAGCTTGGCCGAGAGGAACGGCTACACCTTC. This gives the protein CASSLAERNGYTF.

The rearrangement uses TRBV5-4 and TRBJ2-3; 10 bases line up with TRBD2. Per the germline V gene, CDR1 is SGHNT and CDR2 is YYREEE (reference sequence). This CDR3 is 16 amino acids long. V was pared by 4 bases and J by 1 base, with 6 bases of the junction left unmatched. CDR3 coding DNA: TGTGCCAGCAGCCGGACTAGCGGATATCGCACAGATACGCAGTATTTT. This encodes CASSRTSGYRTDTQYF. Full variable domain (remainder filled in from reference TRBV5-4 and TRBJ2-3): ETGVTQSPTHLIKTRGQQVTLRCSSQSGHNTVSWYQQALGQGPQFIFQYYREEENGRGNFPPRFSGLQFPNYSSELNVNALELDDSALYLCASSRTSGYRTDTQYFGPGTRLTVL.

The chain employs TRBV6-1 and TRBJ2-7; TRBD2 agrees at 10 bases. Germline values: CDR1 MNHNS, CDR2 SASEGT. V was pared by 6 bases and J by 6 bases, with 8 bases of the junction left unmatched. CDR3 length: 14 amino acids. CDR3 in amino acids: CASSARSGGAEQYF. DNA of the CDR3: TGTGCCAGCAGCGCAAGGAGCGGGGGGGCCGAGCAGTACTTC.

V usage is TRBV18 and J usage is TRBJ2-1; TRBD2 might be the D (6 bases). The germline V and J ends were trimmed by 3 bases and 12 bases, with 12 bases remaining between them. Germline V lookup: CDR1 KGHSH, CDR2 LQKENI. This CDR3 has 12 amino acids. CDR3 sequence reads: CASSPGRAGQFF. The CDR3 nucleotides are TGTGCCAGCTCACCGGGCCGAGCGGGGCAGTTCTTC.

V and J are TRBV5-4 and TRBJ2-1; 11 bases are shared with TRBD2. The CDR3 totals 17 residues. Germline lookup yields CDR1 SGHNT and CDR2 YYREEE (reference sequence). The trim removed 5 bases at V and 5 bases at J, leaving 12 bases unmatched. CDR3 nucleotides: TGTGCCAGCAGACCAACGCCGGGACTAGCGGATAACAATGAGCAGTTCTTC. Translation gives CASRPTPGLADNNEQFF.

This clone appeared a single time. The chain uses TRBV3-1 (or the pseudogene TRBV3-2) and TRBJ1-1; D gene unclear. The CDR3 loop spans 13 amino acids. The V and J ends lost 4 bases and 1 base respectively, with 7 bases between them. From germline, CDR1 is LGHDT and CDR2 YNNKEL (reference sequence). CDR3 in amino acids: CASSLARNTEAFF. CDR3 DNA: TGTGCCAGCAGCCTTGCTAGGAACACTGAAGCTTTCTTT.

This sequence joins TRBV10-3 and TRBJ2-1; possible D gene TRBD2, 6 bases. The CDR3 loop spans 14 amino acids. V lost 6 bases and J lost 6, with 15 bases in between. Germline values: CDR1 ENHRY, CDR2 SYGVKD. Here the CDR3 DNA reads TGTGCCATCAGGAACCGGGACTTCATCAATGAGCAGTTCTTC. This codes for CAIRNRDFINEQFF.

This clone showed up just once. The genes are TRBV28 and TRBJ1-2, with 9 bases lining up with TRBD1. J lost 5 bases, V lost 2 bases, and 6 bases had no gene match. This CDR3 region has 15 residues. CDR1 and CDR2 from the germline V gene are MDHEN and SYDVKM. CDR3 residues: CASSLATGGRYGYTF. In nucleotides, the CDR3 is TGTGCCAGCAGTTTAGCGACAGGGGGAAGGTATGGCTACACCTTC.

This clone appeared a few times. V gene TRBV6-5 combines with J gene TRBJ1-3, with TRBD1 matching over 8 bases. The V gene's germline CDR1 is MNHEY and CDR2 SVGAGI. This CDR3 is 15 amino acids long. J lost 4 bases, V lost 6 bases, and 8 bases had no gene match. CDR3 DNA: TGTGCCAGCAGGGCTGGACAGGGCGGCGGAAACACCATATATTTT. It codes for CASRAGQGGGNTIYF.

The chain uses TRBV4-2 and TRBJ1-5; D remains unclear. Germline CDR1 and CDR2: LGHNA and YNFKEQ. Trimming cost V 2 bases and J 4 bases, with 21 bases left between them. This CDR3 has 18 amino acids. The CDR3 region is CASSQTYNIGGENQPQHF. The CDR3 DNA reads as TGTGCCAGCAGCCAAACTTATAACATCGGCGGGGAAAATCAGCCCCAGCATTTT.

The V and J genes are TRBV9 and TRBJ2-2, with TRBD1 identical over 11 bases. Germline trimming cut 4 bases from V and 6 bases from J; bases unmatched to any gene: 11. CDR1 and CDR2 from the germline V gene are SGDLS and YYNGEE. The CDR3 covers 17 residues. This CDR3 reads CASSLRTGGRKPGELFF. The CDR3 coding sequence is TGTGCCAGCAGCCTACGGACAGGGGGCAGGAAACCCGGGGAGCTGTTTTTT. Full variable domain (rest looked up from reference TRBV9 and TRBJ2-2): DSGVTQTPKHLITATGQRVTLRCSPRSGDLSVYWYQQSLDQGLQFLIQYYNGEERAKGNILERFSAQQFPDLHSELNLSSLELGDSALYFCASSLRTGGRKPGELFFGEGSRLTVL.